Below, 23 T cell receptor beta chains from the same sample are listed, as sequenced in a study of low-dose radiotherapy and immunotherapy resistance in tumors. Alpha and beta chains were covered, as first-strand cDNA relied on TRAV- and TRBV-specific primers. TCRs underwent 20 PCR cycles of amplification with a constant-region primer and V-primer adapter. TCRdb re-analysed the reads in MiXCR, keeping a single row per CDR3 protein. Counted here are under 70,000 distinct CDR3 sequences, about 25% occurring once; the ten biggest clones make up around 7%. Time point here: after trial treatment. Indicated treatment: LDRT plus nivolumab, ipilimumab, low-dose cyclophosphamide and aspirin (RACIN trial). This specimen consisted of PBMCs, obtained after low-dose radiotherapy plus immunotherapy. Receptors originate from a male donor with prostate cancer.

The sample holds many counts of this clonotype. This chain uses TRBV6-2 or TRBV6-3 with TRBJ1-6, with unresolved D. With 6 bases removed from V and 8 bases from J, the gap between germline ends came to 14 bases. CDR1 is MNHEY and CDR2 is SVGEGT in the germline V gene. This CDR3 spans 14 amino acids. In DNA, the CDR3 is TGTGCCAGCAGCCGGGCGGCAGCCGATTCACCCCTCCACTTT. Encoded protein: CASSRAAADSPLHF.

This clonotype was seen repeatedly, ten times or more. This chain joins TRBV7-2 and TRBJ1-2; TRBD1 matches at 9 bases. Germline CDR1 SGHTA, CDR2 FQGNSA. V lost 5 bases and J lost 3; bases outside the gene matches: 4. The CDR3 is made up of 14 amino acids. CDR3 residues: CASSERTGDYGYTF. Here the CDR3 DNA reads TGTGCCAGCAGCGAAAGGACAGGGGACTATGGCTACACCTTC.

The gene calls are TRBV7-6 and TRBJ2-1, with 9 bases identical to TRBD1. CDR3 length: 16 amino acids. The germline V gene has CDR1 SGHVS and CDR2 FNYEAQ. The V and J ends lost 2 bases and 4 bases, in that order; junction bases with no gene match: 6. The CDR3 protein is CASSLPGTGLYNEQFF. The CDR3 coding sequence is TGTGCCAGCAGCTTACCCGGGACAGGGCTGTACAATGAGCAGTTCTTC.

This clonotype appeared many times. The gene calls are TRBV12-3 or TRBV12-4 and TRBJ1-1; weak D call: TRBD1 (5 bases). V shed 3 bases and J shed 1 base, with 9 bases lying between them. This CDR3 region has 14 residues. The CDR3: CASSFSGGNTEAFF. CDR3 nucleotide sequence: TGTGCCAGCAGTTTTTCGGGGGGGAACACTGAAGCTTTCTTT.

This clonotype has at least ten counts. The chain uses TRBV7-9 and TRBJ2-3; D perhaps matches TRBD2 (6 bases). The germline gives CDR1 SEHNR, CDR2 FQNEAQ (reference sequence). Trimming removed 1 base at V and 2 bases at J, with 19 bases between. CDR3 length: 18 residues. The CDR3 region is CASSLDGRDNPVTDTQYF. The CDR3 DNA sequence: TGTGCCAGCAGCTTAGACGGGCGGGATAACCCCGTCACAGATACGCAGTATTTT. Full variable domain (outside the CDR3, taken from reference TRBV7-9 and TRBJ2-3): DTGVSQNPRHKITKRGQNVTFRCDPISEHNRLYWYRQTLGQGPEFLTYFQNEAQLEKSRLLSDRFSAERPKGSFSTLEIQRTEQGDSAMYLCASSLDGRDNPVTDTQYFGPGTRLTVL.

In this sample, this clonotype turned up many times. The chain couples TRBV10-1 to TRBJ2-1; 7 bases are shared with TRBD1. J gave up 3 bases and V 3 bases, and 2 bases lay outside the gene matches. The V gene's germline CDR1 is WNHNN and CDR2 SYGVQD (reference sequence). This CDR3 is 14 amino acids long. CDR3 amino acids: CASSDRDSYNEQFF. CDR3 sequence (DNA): TGCGCCAGCAGTGACCGGGACAGCTACAATGAGCAGTTCTTC.

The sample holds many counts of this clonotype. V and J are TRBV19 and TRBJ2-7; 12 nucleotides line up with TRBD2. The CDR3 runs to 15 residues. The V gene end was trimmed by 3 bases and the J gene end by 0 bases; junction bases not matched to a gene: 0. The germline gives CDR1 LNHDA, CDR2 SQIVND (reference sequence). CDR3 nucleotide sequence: TGTGCCAGTAGTATGACTAGCGGGGGCTCCTACGAGCAGTACTTC. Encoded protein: CASSMTSGGSYEQYF.

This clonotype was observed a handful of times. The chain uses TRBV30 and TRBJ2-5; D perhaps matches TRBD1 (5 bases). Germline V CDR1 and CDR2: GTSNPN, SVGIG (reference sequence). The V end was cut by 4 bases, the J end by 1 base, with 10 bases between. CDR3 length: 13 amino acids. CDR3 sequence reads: CAWNRQIQETQYF. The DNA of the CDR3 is TGTGCCTGGAATCGACAGATCCAAGAGACCCAGTACTTC.

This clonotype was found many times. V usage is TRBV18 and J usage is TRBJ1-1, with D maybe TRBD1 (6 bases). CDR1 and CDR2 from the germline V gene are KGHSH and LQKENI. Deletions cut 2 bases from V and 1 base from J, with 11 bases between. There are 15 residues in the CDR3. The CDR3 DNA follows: TGTGCCAGCTCACCAGCTTGGACAGCGAACACTGAAGCTTTCTTT. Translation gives CASSPAWTANTEAFF. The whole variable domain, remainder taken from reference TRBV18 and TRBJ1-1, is NAGVMQNPRHLVRRRGQEARLRCSPMKGHSHVYWYRQLPEEGLKFMVYLQKENIIDESGMPKERFSAEFPKEGPSILRIQQVVRGDSAAYFCASSPAWTANTEAFFGQGTRLTVV.

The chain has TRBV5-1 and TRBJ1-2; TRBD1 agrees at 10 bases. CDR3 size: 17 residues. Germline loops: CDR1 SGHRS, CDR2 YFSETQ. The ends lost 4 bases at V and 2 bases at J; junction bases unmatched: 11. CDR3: CASSLMGPGQGNYGYTF. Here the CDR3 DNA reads TGCGCCAGCAGCCTCATGGGGCCGGGACAGGGGAACTATGGCTACACCTTC.

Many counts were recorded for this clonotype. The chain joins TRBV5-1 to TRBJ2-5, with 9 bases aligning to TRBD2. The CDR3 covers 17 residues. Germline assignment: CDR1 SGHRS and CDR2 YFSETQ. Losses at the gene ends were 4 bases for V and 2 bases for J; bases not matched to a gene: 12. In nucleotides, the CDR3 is TGCGCCAGCAGCCAGCTACCCATGACTAGCGGACAAGAGACCCAGTACTTC. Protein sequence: CASSQLPMTSGQETQYF.

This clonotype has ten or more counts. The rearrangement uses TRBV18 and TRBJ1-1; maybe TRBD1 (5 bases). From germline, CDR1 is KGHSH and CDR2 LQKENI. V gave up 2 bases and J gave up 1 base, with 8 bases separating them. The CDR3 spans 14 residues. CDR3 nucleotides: TGTGCCAGCTCACCAGGGGCCTGGAACACTGAAGCTTTCTTT. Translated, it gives CASSPGAWNTEAFF. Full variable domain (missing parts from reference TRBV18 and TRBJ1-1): NAGVMQNPRHLVRRRGQEARLRCSPMKGHSHVYWYRQLPEEGLKFMVYLQKENIIDESGMPKERFSAEFPKEGPSILRIQQVVRGDSAAYFCASSPGAWNTEAFFGQGTRLTVV.

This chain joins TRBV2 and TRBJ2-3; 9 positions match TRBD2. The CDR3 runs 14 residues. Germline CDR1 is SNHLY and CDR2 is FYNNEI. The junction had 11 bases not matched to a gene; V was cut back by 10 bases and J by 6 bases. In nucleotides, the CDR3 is TGTGCCACCGAGAGCGGGGGGCCCCCCGATACGCAGTATTTT. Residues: CATESGGPPDTQYF.

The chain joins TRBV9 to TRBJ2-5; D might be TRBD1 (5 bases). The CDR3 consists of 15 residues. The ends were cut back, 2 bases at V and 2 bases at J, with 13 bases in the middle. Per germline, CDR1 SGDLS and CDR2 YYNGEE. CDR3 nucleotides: TGTGCCAGCAGCGTGGGAACAGGAGAACAAGAGACCCAGTACTTC. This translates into CASSVGTGEQETQYF.

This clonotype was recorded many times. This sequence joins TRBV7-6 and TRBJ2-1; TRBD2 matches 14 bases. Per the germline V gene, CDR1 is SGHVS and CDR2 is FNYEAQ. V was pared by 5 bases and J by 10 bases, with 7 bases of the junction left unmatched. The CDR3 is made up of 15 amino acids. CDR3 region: CASSNPGLAGVEQFF. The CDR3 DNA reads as TGTGCCAGCAGCAACCCGGGACTAGCGGGAGTGGAGCAGTTCTTC. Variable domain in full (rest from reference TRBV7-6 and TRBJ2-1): GAGVSQSPRYKVTKRGQDVALRCDPISGHVSLYWYRQALGQGPEFLTYFNYEAQQDKSGLPNDRFSAERPEGSISTLTIQRTEQRDSAMYRCASSNPGLAGVEQFFGPGTRLTVL.

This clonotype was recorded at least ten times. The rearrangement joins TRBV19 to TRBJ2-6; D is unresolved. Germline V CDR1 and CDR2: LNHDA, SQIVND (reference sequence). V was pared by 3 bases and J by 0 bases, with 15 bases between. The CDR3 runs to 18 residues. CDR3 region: CASSMAVWWHSGANVLTF. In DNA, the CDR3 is TGTGCCAGTAGTATGGCCGTTTGGTGGCACTCTGGGGCCAACGTCCTGACTTTC.

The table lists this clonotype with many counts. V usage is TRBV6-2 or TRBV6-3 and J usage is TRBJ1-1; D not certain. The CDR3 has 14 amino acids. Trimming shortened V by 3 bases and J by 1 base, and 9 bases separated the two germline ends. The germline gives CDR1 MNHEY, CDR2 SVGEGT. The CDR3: CASSYPPENTEAFF. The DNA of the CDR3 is TGTGCCAGCAGTTATCCTCCGGAGAACACTGAAGCTTTCTTT.

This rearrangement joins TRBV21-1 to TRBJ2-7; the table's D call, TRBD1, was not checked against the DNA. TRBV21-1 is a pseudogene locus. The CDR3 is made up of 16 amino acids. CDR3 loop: CASSGFGAGGTYEQYF. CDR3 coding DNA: TGTGCCAGCAGCGGGTTTGGGGCAGGGGGAACCTACGAGCAGTACTTC.

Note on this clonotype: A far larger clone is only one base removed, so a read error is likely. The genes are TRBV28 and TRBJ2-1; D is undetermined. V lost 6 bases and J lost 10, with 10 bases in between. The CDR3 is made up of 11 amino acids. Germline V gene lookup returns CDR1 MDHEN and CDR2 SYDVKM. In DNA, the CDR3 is TGTGCCAGCAGCCTCTCGTACGAGCAGTTCTTC. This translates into CASSLSYEQFF.

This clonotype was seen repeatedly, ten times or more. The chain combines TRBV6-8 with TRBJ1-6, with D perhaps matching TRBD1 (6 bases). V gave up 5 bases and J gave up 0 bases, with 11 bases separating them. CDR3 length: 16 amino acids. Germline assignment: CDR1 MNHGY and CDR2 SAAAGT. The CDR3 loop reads CASSEDSLSYNSPLHF. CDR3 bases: TGTGCCAGCAGTGAGGACAGCCTCTCCTATAATTCACCCCTCCACTTT.

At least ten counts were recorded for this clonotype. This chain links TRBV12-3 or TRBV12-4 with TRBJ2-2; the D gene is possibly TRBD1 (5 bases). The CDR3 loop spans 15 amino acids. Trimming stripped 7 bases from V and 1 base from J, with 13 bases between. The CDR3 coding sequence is TGTGCCAGCACCTTAAGGGGCTTGAACACCGGGGAGCTGTTTTTT. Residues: CASTLRGLNTGELFF.

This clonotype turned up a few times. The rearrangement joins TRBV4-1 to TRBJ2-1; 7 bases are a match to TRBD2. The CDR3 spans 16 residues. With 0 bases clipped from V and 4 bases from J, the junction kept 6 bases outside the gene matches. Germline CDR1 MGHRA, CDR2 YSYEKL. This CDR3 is CASSQDWLADYNEQFF. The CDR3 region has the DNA TGCGCCAGCAGCCAAGACTGGCTAGCGGATTACAATGAGCAGTTCTTC.

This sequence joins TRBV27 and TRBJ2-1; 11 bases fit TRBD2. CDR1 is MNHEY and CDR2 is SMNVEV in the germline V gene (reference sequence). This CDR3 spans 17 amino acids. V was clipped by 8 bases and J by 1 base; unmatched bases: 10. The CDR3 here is CASCEASGRISYNEQFF. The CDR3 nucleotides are TGTGCCAGCTGTGAGGCTAGCGGGAGGATATCCTACAATGAGCAGTTCTTC.